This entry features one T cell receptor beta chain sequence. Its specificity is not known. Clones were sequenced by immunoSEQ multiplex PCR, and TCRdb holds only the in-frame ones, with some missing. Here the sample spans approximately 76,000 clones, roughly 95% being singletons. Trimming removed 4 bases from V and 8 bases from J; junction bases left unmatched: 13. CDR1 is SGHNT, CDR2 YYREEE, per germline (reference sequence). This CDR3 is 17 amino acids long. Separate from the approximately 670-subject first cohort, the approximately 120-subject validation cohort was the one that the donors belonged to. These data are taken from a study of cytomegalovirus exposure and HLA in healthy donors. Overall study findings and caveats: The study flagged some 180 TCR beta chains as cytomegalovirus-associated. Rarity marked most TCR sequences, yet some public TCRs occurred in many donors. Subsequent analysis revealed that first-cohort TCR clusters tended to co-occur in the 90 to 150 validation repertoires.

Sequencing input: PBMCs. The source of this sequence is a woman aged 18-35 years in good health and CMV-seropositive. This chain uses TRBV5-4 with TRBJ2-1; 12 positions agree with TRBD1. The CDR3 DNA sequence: TGTGCCAGCAGCGCGAAGGGCGGGACAGGGGGCTGGGATGAGCAGTTCTTC. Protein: CASSAKGGTGGWDEQFF.